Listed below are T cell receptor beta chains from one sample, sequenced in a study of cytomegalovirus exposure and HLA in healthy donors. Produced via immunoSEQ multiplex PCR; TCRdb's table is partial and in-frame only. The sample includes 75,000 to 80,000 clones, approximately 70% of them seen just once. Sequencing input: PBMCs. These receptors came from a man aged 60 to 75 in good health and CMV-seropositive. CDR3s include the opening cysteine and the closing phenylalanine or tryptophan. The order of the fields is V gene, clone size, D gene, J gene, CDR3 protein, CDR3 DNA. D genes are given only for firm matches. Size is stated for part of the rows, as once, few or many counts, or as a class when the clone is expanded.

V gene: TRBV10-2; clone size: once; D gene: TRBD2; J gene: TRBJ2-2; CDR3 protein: CASSSGAGNTGELFF; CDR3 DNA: TGCGCCAGCAGCTCCGGAGCGGGAAACACCGGGGAGCTGTTTTTT
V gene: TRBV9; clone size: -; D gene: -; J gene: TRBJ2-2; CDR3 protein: CASSVGGTGELFF; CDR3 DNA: TGTGCCAGCAGCGTAGGCGGCACCGGGGAGCTGTTTTTT
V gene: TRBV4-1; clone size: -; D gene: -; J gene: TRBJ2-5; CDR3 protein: CASSHDFLQETQYF; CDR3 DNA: TGCGCCAGCAGCCATGACTTCCTCCAGGAGACCCAGTACTTC
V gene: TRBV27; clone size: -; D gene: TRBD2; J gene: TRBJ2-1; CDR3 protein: CASSYWTSPYNEQFF; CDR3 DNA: TGTGCCAGCAGTTATTGGACTAGTCCTTACAATGAGCAGTTCTTC
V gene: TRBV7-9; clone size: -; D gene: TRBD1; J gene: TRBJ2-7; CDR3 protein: CASSLVSPGTGAYEQYF; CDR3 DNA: TGTGCCAGCAGCTTAGTATCTCCTGGGACAGGGGCTTACGAGCAGTACTTC
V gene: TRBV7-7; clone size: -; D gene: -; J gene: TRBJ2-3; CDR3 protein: CASSLDYTDTQYF; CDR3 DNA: TGTGCCAGCAGCTTAGACTACACAGATACGCAGTATTTT
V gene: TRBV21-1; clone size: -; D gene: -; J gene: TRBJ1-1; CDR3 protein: CASSKEGVRQGARNTEAFF; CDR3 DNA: TGTGCCAGCAGCAAAGAGGGAGTTCGACAGGGGGCACGAAACACTGAAGCTTTCTTT
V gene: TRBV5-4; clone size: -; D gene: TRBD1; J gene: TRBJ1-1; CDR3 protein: CASRGRQGDTEAFF; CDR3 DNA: TGTGCCAGCAGGGGGAGACAGGGTGACACTGAAGCTTTCTTT
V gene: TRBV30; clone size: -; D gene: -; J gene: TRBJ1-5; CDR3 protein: CAWSGTGTQPQHF; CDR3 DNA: TGTGCCTGGAGTGGAACAGGTACCCAGCCCCAGCATTTT
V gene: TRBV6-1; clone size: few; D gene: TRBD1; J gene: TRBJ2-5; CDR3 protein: CASSDTGGWETQYF; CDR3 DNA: TGTGCCAGCAGTGACACAGGGGGCTGGGAGACCCAGTACTTC
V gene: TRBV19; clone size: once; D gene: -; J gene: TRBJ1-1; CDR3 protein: CAAQGGIYTEAFF; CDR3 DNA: TGTGCCGCCCAAGGGGGAATCTACACTGAAGCTTTCTTT